This TCR beta chain was identified in a study of response to subunit inactivated influenza vaccine. Per the germline V gene, CDR1 is LNHNV and CDR2 is YYDKDF (reference sequence). V lost 7 bases, J lost 2 bases, and 11 bases lay in between. The CDR3 totals 14 residues. This clonotype appeared many times. Its antigen remains unidentified. TCRdb re-called the RT-PCR reads through MiXCR, storing one row per CDR3 protein. The sample includes around 580,000 distinct CDR3 sequences, approximately 12% of them seen just once. The study, taken as a whole, reports: Authors suggested seasonal influenza vaccinations each recruit few new T cells.

This rearrangement joins TRBV15 to TRBJ2-2; D perhaps matches TRBD1 (5 bases). This sequence originates from a man over 45 who received an inactivated influenza vaccine. This material consisted of PBMCs from blood, taken on the day of vaccination. The CDR3 loop is CATIRDRNTGELFF. CDR3 bases: TGTGCCACCATCCGAGACAGAAACACCGGGGAGCTGTTTTTT.